This T cell receptor (beta chain) is from a study of siplizumab effects on memory and regulatory T cells. Generated by immunoSEQ multiplex PCR, the TCRdb table keeps only in-frame clones and is missing some. The repertoire has 97,000 or so clones, 80% to 95% of them found once; the top ten carry 1% to 1.3%. Trimming at V came to 6 bases and at J to 6 bases, leaving 10 bases not matched to a gene. The CDR3 is made up of 15 amino acids. CDR1 LNHDA and CDR2 SQIVND come from the germline V gene (reference sequence). The origin of this receptor is a human donor in good health. Sequencing was carried out using CD4+ T cells sorted from blood. The chain employs TRBV19 and TRBJ2-1; 8 nucleotides agree with TRBD2. The CDR3 DNA is TGTGCCAGTAGCTCACGGGAGGGAGTGGTCAATGAGCAGTTCTTC. This encodes CASSSREGVVNEQFF.